This TCR beta chain appears in the sequencing data of a study of T cells in Graves' hyperthyroidism and ophthalmopathy. Study results and caveats: Most thyroid clonotypes expanded above 0.001 were also detected in blood. Ophthalmopathy could be told apart from stable hyperthyroidism with a 13 V-J model.

Individuals with ophthalmopathy presented a Clinical Activity Score of at least 3, a NOSPECS grade of at least 4 and a duration under 3 months. Any patient presenting with uncontrolled infection, other autoimmune disease, pregnancy or lactation was left out. As to this clonotype: The antigen remains unidentified.

The investigators amplified TCR beta CDR3 regions from RNA transcripts. During a first-round RT-PCR of the TCR CDR3, the HTBI primer set was used. TCRdb reanalysed the multiplex PCR reads using MiXCR and keeps one entry per CDR3 protein. This sample carries 490,000 or so distinct CDR3 sequences, approximately 23% of them seen once, and the ten largest clones take about 53%. Germline CDR1 is SQVTM and CDR2 is ANQGSEA. V lost 4 bases and J lost 5; bases outside the gene matches: 10. The CDR3 sequence is 14 residues long. The source material was blood. The receptor's source is a woman in her seventies with Graves' ophthalmopathy. The chain joins TRBV29-1 to TRBJ1-1; 7 bases are a match to TRBD1. The CDR3 loop reads CSVVRVEGATEAFF. The DNA of the CDR3 is TGCAGCGTTGTTAGGGTAGAGGGGGCGACTGAAGCTTTCTTT.